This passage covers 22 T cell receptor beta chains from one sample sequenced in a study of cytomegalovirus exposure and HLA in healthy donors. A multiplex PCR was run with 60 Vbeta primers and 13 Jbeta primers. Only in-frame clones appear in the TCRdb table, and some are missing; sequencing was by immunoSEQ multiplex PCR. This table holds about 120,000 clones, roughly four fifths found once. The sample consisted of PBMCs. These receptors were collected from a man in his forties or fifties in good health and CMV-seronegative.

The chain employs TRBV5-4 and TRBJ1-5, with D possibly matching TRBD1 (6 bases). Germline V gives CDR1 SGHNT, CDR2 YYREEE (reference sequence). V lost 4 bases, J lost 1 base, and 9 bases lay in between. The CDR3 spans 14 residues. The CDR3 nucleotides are TGTGCCAGCAGCAACACAGGGAGCAATCAGCCCCAGCATTTT. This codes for CASSNTGSNQPQHF.

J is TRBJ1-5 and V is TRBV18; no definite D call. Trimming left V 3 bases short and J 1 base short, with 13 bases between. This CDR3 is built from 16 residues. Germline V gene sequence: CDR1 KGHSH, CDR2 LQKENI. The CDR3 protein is CASSPFVLTSNQPQHF. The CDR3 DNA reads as TGTGCCAGCTCACCGTTCGTATTGACAAGCAATCAGCCCCAGCATTTT.

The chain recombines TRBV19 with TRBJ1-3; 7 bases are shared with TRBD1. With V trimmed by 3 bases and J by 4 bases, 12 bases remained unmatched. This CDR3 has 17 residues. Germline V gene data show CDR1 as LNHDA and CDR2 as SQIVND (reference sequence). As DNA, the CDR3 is TGTGCCAGTAGTATTAGGGACAGCCTCTTCCCAGGAAACACCATATATTTT. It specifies CASSIRDSLFPGNTIYF.

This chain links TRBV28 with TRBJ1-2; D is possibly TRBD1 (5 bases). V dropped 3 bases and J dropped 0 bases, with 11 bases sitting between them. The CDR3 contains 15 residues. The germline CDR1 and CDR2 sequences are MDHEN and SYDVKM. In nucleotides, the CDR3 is TGTGCCAGCAGTTTTTTGGGGGGAGCTAACTATGGCTACACCTTC. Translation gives CASSFLGGANYGYTF.

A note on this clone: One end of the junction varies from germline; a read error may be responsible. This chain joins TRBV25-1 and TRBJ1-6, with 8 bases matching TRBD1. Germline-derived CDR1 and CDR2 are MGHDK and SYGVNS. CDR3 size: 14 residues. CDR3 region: CASSSQGAHSPPHF. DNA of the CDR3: TGTGCCAGCTCAAGTCAGGGGGCACATTCACCCCCCCACTTT.

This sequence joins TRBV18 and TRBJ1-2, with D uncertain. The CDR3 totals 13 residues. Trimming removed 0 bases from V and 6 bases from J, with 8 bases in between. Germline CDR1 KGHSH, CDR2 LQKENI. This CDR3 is CASSPPHGDGYTF. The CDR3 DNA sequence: TGTGCCAGCTCACCACCTCACGGAGATGGCTACACCTTC. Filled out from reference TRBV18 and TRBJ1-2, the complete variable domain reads NAGVMQNPRHLVRRRGQEARLRCSPMKGHSHVYWYRQLPEEGLKFMVYLQKENIIDESGMPKERFSAEFPKEGPSILRIQQVVRGDSAAYFCASSPPHGDGYTFGSGTRLTVV.

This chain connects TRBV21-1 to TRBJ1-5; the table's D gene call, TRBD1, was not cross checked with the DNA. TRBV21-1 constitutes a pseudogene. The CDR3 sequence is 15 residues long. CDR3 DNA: TGTGCCAGCAGCACCAGGGACAGTCCCCTTGAGCCCCAGCATTTT. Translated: CASSTRDSPLEPQHF.

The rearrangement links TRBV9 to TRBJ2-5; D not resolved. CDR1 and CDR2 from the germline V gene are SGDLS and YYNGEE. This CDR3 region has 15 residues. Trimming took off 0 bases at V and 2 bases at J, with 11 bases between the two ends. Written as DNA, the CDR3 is TGTGCCAGCAGCGTAGCTGGTACAGAGCAAGAGACCCAGTACTTC. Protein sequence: CASSVAGTEQETQYF.

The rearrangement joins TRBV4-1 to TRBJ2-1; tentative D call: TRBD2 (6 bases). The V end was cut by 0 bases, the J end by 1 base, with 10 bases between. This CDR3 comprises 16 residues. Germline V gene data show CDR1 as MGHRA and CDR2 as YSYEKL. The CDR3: CASSQERRESYNEQFF. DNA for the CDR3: TGCGCCAGCAGCCAAGAGCGCCGGGAGTCCTACAATGAGCAGTTCTTC.

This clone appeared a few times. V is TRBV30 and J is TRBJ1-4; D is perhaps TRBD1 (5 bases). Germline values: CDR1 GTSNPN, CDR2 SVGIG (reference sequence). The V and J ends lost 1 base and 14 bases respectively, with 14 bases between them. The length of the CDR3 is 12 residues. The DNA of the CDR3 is TGTGCCTGGAGTGGTCAGGGCCTCGGCCTGTTTTTT. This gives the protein CAWSGQGLGLFF.

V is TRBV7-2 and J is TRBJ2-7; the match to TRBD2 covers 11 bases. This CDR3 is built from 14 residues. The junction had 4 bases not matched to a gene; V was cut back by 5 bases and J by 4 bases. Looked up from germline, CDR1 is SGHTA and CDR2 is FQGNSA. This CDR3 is CASSPWTSGYEQYF. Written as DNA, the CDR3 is TGTGCCAGCAGCCCCTGGACTAGCGGGTACGAGCAGTACTTC. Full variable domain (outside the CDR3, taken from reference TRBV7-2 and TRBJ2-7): GAGVSQSPSNKVTEKGKDVELRCDPISGHTALYWYRQSLGQGLEFLIYFQGNSAPDKSGLPSDRFSAERTGGSVSTLTIQRTQQEDSAVYLCASSPWTSGYEQYFGPGTRLTVT.

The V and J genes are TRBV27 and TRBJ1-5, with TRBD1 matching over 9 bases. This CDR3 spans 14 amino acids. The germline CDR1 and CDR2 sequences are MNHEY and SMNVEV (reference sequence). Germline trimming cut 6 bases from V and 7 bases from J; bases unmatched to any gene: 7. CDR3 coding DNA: TGTGCCAGCAGGGTGACAGGGGGAGGCCAGCCCCAGCATTTT. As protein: CASRVTGGGQPQHF.

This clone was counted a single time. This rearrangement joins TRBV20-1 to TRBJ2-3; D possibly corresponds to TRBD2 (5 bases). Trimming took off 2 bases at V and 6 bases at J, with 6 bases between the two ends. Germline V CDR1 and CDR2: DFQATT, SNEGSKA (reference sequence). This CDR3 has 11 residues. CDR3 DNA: TGCAGTGCTAGACCGGGGGATACGCAGTATTTT. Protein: CSARPGDTQYF.

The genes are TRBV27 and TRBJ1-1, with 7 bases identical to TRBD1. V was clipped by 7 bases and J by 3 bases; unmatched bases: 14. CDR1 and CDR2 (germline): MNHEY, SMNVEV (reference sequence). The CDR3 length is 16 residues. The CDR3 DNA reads TGTGCCAGCACCCCGAGCCCCTGGGACAGATACACTGAAGCTTTCTTT. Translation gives CASTPSPWDRYTEAFF.

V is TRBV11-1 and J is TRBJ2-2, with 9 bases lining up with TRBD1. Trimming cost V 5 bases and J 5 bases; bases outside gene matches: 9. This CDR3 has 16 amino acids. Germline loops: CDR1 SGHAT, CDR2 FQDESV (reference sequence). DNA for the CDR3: TGTGCCAGCAGCCCCGGACAGGGGAAGGGTACCGGGGAGCTGTTTTTT. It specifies CASSPGQGKGTGELFF.

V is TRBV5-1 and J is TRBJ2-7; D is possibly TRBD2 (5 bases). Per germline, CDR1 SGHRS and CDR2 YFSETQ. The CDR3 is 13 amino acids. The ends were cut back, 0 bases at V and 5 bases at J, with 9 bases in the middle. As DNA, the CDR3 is TGCGCCAGCAGCTTGGAGGGAGATCACGAGCAGTACTTC. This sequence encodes CASSLEGDHEQYF. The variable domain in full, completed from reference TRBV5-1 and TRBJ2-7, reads KAGVTQTPRYLIKTRGQQVTLSCSPISGHRSVSWYQQTPGQGLQFLFEYFSETQRNKGNFPGRFSGRQFSNSRSEMNVSTLELGDSALYLCASSLEGDHEQYFGPGTRLTVT.

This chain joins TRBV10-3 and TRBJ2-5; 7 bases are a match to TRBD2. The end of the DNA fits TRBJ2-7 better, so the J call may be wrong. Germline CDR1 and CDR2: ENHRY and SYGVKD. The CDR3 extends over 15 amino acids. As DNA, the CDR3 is TGTGCCATCAGTGTGGGCCAGATGCCGGGAGGCGAGCAGTACTTC. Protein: CAISVGQMPGGEQYF.

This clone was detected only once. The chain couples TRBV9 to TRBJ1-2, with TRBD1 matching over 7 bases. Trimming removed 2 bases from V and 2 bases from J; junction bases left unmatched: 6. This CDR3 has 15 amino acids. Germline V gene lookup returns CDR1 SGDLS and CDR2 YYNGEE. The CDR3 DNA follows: TGTGCCAGCAGCGTCGGGGACAGTACAAACTATGGCTACACCTTC. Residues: CASSVGDSTNYGYTF.

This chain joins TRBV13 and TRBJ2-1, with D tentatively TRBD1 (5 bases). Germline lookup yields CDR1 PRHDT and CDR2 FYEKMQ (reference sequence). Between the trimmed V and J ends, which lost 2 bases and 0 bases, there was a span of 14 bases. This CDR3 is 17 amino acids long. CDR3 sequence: CASSLRGLVNSYNEQFF. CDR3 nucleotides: TGTGCCAGCAGCTTAAGGGGCCTAGTGAACTCCTACAATGAGCAGTTCTTC.

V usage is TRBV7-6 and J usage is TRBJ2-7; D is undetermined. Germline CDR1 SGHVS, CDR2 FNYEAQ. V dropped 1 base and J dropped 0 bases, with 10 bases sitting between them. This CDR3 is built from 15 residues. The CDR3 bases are TGTGCCAGCAGCTTAGATCCAGGTAGCTCCTACGAGCAGTACTTC. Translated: CASSLDPGSSYEQYF.

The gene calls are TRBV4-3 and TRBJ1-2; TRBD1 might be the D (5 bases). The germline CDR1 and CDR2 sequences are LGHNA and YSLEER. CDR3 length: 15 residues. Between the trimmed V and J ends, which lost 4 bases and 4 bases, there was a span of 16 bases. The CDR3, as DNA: TGCGCCAGCAGCCCCTTGGGGCAGCAACCCTATGGCTACACCTTC. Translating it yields CASSPLGQQPYGYTF.

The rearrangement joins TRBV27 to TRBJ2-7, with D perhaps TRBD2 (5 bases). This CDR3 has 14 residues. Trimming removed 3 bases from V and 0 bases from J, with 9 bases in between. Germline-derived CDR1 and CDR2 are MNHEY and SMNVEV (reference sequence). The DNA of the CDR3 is TGTGCCAGCAGTTTGGACCGGGACTCCTACGAGCAGTACTTC. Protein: CASSLDRDSYEQYF.